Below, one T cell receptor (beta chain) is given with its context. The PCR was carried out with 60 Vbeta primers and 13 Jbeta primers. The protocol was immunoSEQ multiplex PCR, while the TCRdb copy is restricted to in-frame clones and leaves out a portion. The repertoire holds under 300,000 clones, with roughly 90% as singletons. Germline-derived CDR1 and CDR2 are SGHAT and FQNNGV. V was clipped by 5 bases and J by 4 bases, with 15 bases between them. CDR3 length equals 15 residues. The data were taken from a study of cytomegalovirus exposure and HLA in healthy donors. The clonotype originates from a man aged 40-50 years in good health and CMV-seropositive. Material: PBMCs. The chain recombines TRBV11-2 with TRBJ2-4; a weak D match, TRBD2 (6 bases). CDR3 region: CASSLQVAAKNIQYF. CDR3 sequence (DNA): TGTGCCAGCAGCCTCCAAGTAGCGGCAAAAAACATTCAGTACTTC. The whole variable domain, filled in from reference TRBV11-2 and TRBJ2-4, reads EAGVAQSPRYKIIEKRQSVAFWCNPISGHATLYWYQQILGQGPKLLIQFQNNGVVDDSQLPKDRFSAERLKGVDSTLKIQPAKLEDSAVYLCASSLQVAAKNIQYFGAGTRLSVL.